The 12 T cell receptor beta chains in this list originate from one sample, sequenced in a study of blood T cell repertoires in COVID-19. Sequencing was performed with immunoSEQ multiplex PCR; in TCRdb, only in-frame clones are kept and a portion is missing. The sample holds around 370,000 clones, 90% seen once. The specimen sequenced was peripheral blood. These receptors were obtained from a man younger than 35 with active or convalescent COVID-19.

J is TRBJ1-6 and V is TRBV15, with D possibly TRBD1 on 6 matching bases. Trimming shortened V by 0 bases and J by 6 bases, and 15 bases separated the two germline ends. Germline V gives CDR1 LNHNV, CDR2 YYDKDF (reference sequence). The CDR3 loop spans 17 amino acids. The DNA for the CDR3 is TGTGCCACCAGCAGAGATCCCCCCGGGGGGCGTAATTCACCCCTCCACTTT. This gives the protein CATSRDPPGGRNSPLHF.

The rearrangement links TRBV6-5 to TRBJ2-7; 7 positions agree with TRBD1. The germline CDR1 and CDR2 sequences are MNHEY and SVGAGI. The CDR3 runs 14 residues. J gave up 5 bases and V 5 bases, and 9 bases lay outside the gene matches. CDR3 DNA: TGTGCCAGCAGTCGGGCACAGGGGACCCACGAGCAGTACTTC. It codes for CASSRAQGTHEQYF.

This clone has just one count. The chain carries TRBV6-5 and TRBJ2-2; D may be TRBD2 (6 bases). Trimming left V 6 bases short and J 7 bases short, with 12 bases between. Germline V gene sequence: CDR1 MNHEY, CDR2 SVGAGI. The CDR3 loop spans 13 amino acids. The CDR3 sequence is CASRSLANGELFF. CDR3 sequence (DNA): TGTGCCAGCAGGTCTCTAGCGAACGGGGAGCTGTTTTTT.

The rearrangement links TRBV28 to TRBJ1-2, with 7 bases identical to TRBD1. This CDR3 has 18 residues. Per the germline V gene, CDR1 is MDHEN and CDR2 is SYDVKM. J gave up 5 bases and V 4 bases, and 19 bases lay outside the gene matches. This CDR3 is CASSSGWDSKTLVYGYTF. CDR3 nucleotides: TGTGCCAGCAGTTCTGGCTGGGACAGCAAAACGTTAGTATATGGCTACACCTTC.

The chain couples TRBV3-1 (or the pseudogene TRBV3-2) to TRBJ1-1; D is possibly TRBD1 (6 bases). The CDR3 sequence is 15 residues long. Trimming shortened V by 5 bases and J by 1 base, and 14 bases separated the two germline ends. Germline assignment: CDR1 LGHDT and CDR2 YNNKEL (reference sequence). This CDR3 reads CASSYTGFKNTEAFF. In DNA form, the CDR3 reads TGTGCCAGCAGCTATACAGGGTTTAAGAACACTGAAGCTTTCTTT.

This clone was picked up one time. The rearrangement joins TRBV27 to TRBJ1-5; D remains ambiguous. The germline gives CDR1 MNHEY, CDR2 SMNVEV (reference sequence). The V gene lost 5 bases and the J gene lost 0 bases, with 8 bases spanning the gap. The CDR3 contains 14 residues. The CDR3 here is CASSPLPSNQPQHF. CDR3 nucleotides: TGTGCCAGCAGTCCCCTCCCTAGCAATCAGCCCCAGCATTTT.

The genes are TRBV3-1 (or the pseudogene TRBV3-2) and TRBJ2-2, with 7 bases matching TRBD1. CDR1 LGHDT and CDR2 YNNKEL come from the germline V gene (reference sequence). With V trimmed by 0 bases and J by 0 bases, 4 bases remained unmatched. This CDR3 is 17 amino acids long. CDR3 amino acids: CASSQETGTANTGELFF. Here the CDR3 DNA reads TGTGCCAGCAGCCAAGAGACCGGGACAGCGAACACCGGGGAGCTGTTTTTT.

This chain links TRBV14 with TRBJ1-1; D is uncertain. The V end was cut by 4 bases, the J end by 3 bases, with 15 bases between. From germline, CDR1 is SGHDN and CDR2 FVKESK. This CDR3 has 15 amino acids. The CDR3 coding sequence is TGTGCCAGCAGCCCAACTCCAAGACTGGACACTGAAGCTTTCTTT. Protein product: CASSPTPRLDTEAFF.

The V call is TRBV7-2, the J call TRBJ2-7; the match to TRBD2 covers 9 bases. The CDR3 sequence is 15 residues long. V lost 6 bases and J lost 3; bases outside the gene matches: 9. Per the germline V gene, CDR1 is SGHTA and CDR2 is FQGNSA. CDR3 amino acids: CASRPASGTRYEQYF. CDR3 nucleotide sequence: TGTGCCAGCAGACCCGCTAGCGGGACTCGCTACGAGCAGTACTTC. The full variable domain, with the rest looked up from reference TRBV7-2 and TRBJ2-7, is GAGVSQSPSNKVTEKGKDVELRCDPISGHTALYWYRQSLGQGLEFLIYFQGNSAPDKSGLPSDRFSAERTGGSVSTLTIQRTQQEDSAVYLCASRPASGTRYEQYFGPGTRLTVT.

V and J are TRBV19 and TRBJ1-6; D gene ambiguous. Germline loops: CDR1 LNHDA, CDR2 SQIVND (reference sequence). The germline V and J ends were trimmed by 5 bases and 0 bases, with 14 bases remaining between them. The CDR3 has 17 residues. In DNA, the CDR3 is TGTGCCAGTAGTGACCACGCGGCGAGCTCCTATAATTCACCCCTCCACTTT. This sequence encodes CASSDHAASSYNSPLHF.

V and J are TRBV27 and TRBJ1-1; no clear D gene. Germline V lookup: CDR1 MNHEY, CDR2 SMNVEV (reference sequence). The CDR3 contains 14 residues. Deletions cut 3 bases from V and 0 bases from J, with 8 bases between. The CDR3 is CASSFQQMNTEAFF. DNA of the CDR3: TGTGCCAGCAGTTTTCAACAGATGAACACTGAAGCTTTCTTT.

The chain carries TRBV5-5 and TRBJ1-1; a possible D gene is TRBD1 (5 bases). Germline assignment: CDR1 SGHKS and CDR2 YYEKEE (reference sequence). The CDR3 has 14 amino acids. V was pared by 6 bases and J by 4 bases, with 16 bases between. This chain's CDR3 is CASTVGRGGTEAFF. As DNA, the CDR3 is TGTGCCAGCACCGTGGGGAGGGGAGGCACTGAAGCTTTCTTT.